Reported below is one T cell receptor (beta chain). Its antigen is undetermined. Profiling relied on immunoSEQ multiplex PCR, and the TCRdb table lists in-frame clones only, not all of them. This table has about 140,000 clones, approximately 90% appearing once. These data belong to a study of T cell responses to AZD1222 COVID-19 vaccine. Study-wide points: Spike-specific TCR repertoires showed rising breadth and depth after two AZD1222 doses. Among AZD1222 vaccinees, only 6 or 7 were seropositive at baseline.

The CDR3 has 16 amino acids. Germline CDR1 and CDR2: SNHLY and FYNNEI. Germline trimming cut 6 bases from V and 3 bases from J; bases unmatched to any gene: 8. The V and J genes are TRBV2 and TRBJ2-5, with TRBD2 matching over 12 bases. The material was peripheral blood, obtained 28 days after the second AZD1222 dose. This sequence originates from an adult who received the AZD1222 COVID-19 vaccine. The CDR3, as DNA: TGTGCCAGCAGCCCTTTGCTAGCGGGGGGGGAAGAGACCCAGTACTTC. It translates to CASSPLLAGGEETQYF.